A selection of T cell receptor beta chains follows, all from one sample in a study of identical twins. MiXCR, run by TCRdb on the 5' RACE reads, gives a single entry per CDR3 protein. The sample comprises roughly 1.6 million distinct CDR3 sequences, about 31% of which are singletons, and approximately 0.25% rests with the top ten. Sequencing was carried out using cord blood. Source of these receptors: a newborn girl in good health. Both conserved end residues are part of each CDR3. D genes are given only for firm matches. The size of a clone is reported for some rows only, either as once, few or many, or as a class for expanded clones.

>TRBJ1-2|NA|TRBV11-2|few
TGTGCCAGCAGCTTAGATAGAACAAGCCCCGGGCCACTATACTATGGCTACACCTTC
CASSLDRTSPGPLYYGYTF
>TRBJ2-1|NA|TRBV7-9|NA
TGTGCCAGCAGTCCGAGGGCCCTTGATTACAATGAGCAGTTCTTC
CASSPRALDYNEQFF
>TRBJ2-1|NA|TRBV5-5|few
TGTGCCAGCAGCTTAGTGATGCGCGGGGCCTACAATGAGCAGTTCTTC
CASSLVMRGAYNEQFF
>TRBJ2-6|NA|TRBV28|NA
TGTGCCAGCACGTTTACTGGGGCCAACGTCCTGACTTTC
CASTFTGANVLTF
>TRBJ2-4|NA|TRBV5-1|few
TGCGCCAGCAGCTTTGGACGGGGGTCGGCCAAAAACATTCAGTACTTC
CASSFGRGSAKNIQYF
>TRBJ2-3|NA|TRBV15|few
TGTGCCACCAGCAGACCCGGTGGGGATACGCAGTATTTT
CATSRPGGDTQYF
>TRBJ2-4|NA|TRBV7-9|few
TGTGCCAGCAGCTTACAGTGGGAGTCAGAGCAGTACTTC
CASSLQWESEQYF
>TRBJ2-4|NA|TRBV2|few
TGTGCCAGCGTCGGTAGCAAGGGTGAGCAGTACTTC
CASVGSKGEQYF
>TRBJ2-1|TRBD2|TRBV24-1|NA
TGTGCCACCAGTGATTTGGCGGGGGGTAGGAATGAGCAGTTCTTC
CATSDLAGGRNEQFF
>TRBJ1-2|NA|TRBV12-3/TRBV12-4|few
TGTGCCAGCAGTTTTGGGCGCCGTTGGGAGGGCCAGGACTATGGCTACACCTTC
CASSFGRRWEGQDYGYTF
>TRBJ2-3|NA|TRBV18|NA
TGTGCCAGCTCACCGGGGCAGGGGCTAAGCACAGATACGCAGTATTTT
CASSPGQGLSTDTQYF
>TRBJ2-5|TRBD2|TRBV4-2|many
TGTGCCAGCAGCCAAGACGCCATCGGACTAGTTGCTGAGACCCAGTACTTC
CASSQDAIGLVAETQYF
>TRBJ2-7|NA|TRBV20-1|many
TGCAGTGCTACCAGACTAGTTTCCTACGAGCAGTACTTC
CSATRLVSYEQYF
>TRBJ2-7|TRBD2|TRBV24-1|NA
TGTGCCACCAGAACTAGCGGGACCTACAATGAGCAGTACTTC
CATRTSGTYNEQYF
>TRBJ2-3|NA|TRBV10-3|many
TGTGCCATCAGTGGAACTAGTCGAGATACGCAGTATTTT
CAISGTSRDTQYF
>TRBJ2-3|NA|TRBV20-1|NA
TGCAGTGCTAATATGCTAGCAGATACGCAGTATTTT
CSANMLADTQYF
>TRBJ2-3|TRBD2|TRBV20-1|NA
TGCAGTGCTAACACATGGACTAGCGGGGGGATTAGCACAGATACGCAGTATTTT
CSANTWTSGGISTDTQYF
>TRBJ1-3|NA|TRBV20-1|NA
TGCAGTGCTAGCCCTTTGGGGGGACCTGGAAACACCATATATTTT
CSASPLGGPGNTIYF
>TRBJ2-1|TRBD2|TRBV20-1|once
TGCAGTGCTAGTAGGGGACTAGCGGGCCACAATGAGCAGTTCTTC
CSASRGLAGHNEQFF
>TRBJ2-7|NA|TRBV6-1|NA
TGTGCCAGCAGATCGTTTAAGGGGGGCTACGAGCAGTACTTC
CASRSFKGGYEQYF
>TRBJ2-3|NA|TRBV6-1|NA
TGTGCCAGCAGTGAAGGAGTCCGACGCAGCACAGATACGCAGTATTTT
CASSEGVRRSTDTQYF
>TRBJ2-1|TRBD2|TRBV2|NA
TGTGCCAGCACCCGCGGGACTAGCGGGATCGGCGAGCAGTTCTTC
CASTRGTSGIGEQFF